A selection of T cell receptor beta chains follows, all from one sample in a study of T cell responses to AZD1222 COVID-19 vaccine. The repertoire was sequenced with immunoSEQ multiplex PCR; TCRdb's copy has only in-frame clones and lacks some. The data hold 84,000 or so clones, with around nine tenths observed a single time. The sample here was peripheral blood, taken 28 days after the second AZD1222 dose. Source of these receptors: an adult who received the AZD1222 COVID-19 vaccine. The conserved cysteine and the conserved F or W are not part of the CDR3 here.

CDR3 protein: ASSQAFSEQF
J gene: TRBJ2-1
V gene: TRBV4-1
CDR3 length: 10

CDR3 protein: ASSPQTGSFTEAF
J gene: TRBJ1-1
V gene: TRBV5-4
CDR3 length: 13

CDR3 protein: ASSNGGLAISDTQY
J gene: TRBJ2-3
V gene: TRBV5-4
CDR3 length: 14

CDR3 protein: ASSSEEQTRAF
J gene: TRBJ1-1
V gene: TRBV11-2
CDR3 length: 11

CDR3 protein: ASSLPGQQY
J gene: TRBJ2-7
V gene: TRBV18
CDR3 length: 9

CDR3 protein: AISEEGLEVGYGYT
J gene: TRBJ1-2
V gene: TRBV10-3
CDR3 length: 14

CDR3 protein: ASGTSWDTQY
J gene: TRBJ2-3
V gene: TRBV2
CDR3 length: 10

CDR3 protein: ASSLDYSPLH
J gene: TRBJ1-6
V gene: TRBV7-2
CDR3 length: 10

CDR3 protein: ASRAQGLNYGYT
J gene: TRBJ1-2
V gene: TRBV6-5
CDR3 length: 12

CDR3 protein: ASSPTGYNEKLF
J gene: TRBJ1-4
V gene: TRBV4-1
CDR3 length: 12

CDR3 protein: ASVFRGVANQPQH
J gene: TRBJ1-5
V gene: TRBV6-5
CDR3 length: 13

CDR3 protein: ASSDRPGATGELF
J gene: TRBJ2-2
V gene: TRBV6-4
CDR3 length: 13

CDR3 protein: ASSSTSGGADTQY
J gene: TRBJ2-3
V gene: TRBV7-6
CDR3 length: 13

CDR3 protein: SASRTGLSSYEQY
J gene: TRBJ2-7
V gene: TRBV20-1
CDR3 length: 13

CDR3 protein: AIKRDRGLNSPLH
J gene: TRBJ1-6
V gene: TRBV10-3
CDR3 length: 13